The 11 T cell receptor beta chains given below trace back to one sample, sequenced in a study of identical twins. MiXCR was run by TCRdb on the 5' RACE reads, yielding one entry per CDR3 protein. This sample has about 690,000 distinct CDR3 sequences; 21% occur once, and the top ten carry about 4.5%. This sample was shared with a second study, whose subject was T cells expressing NK-cell markers.

The sequenced sample was PBMCs. Every receptor here comes from a woman aged 18 to 35 in good health.

This chain joins TRBV6-1 and TRBJ1-2; no clear D. The CDR3 is 11 residues long. The V and J ends lost 0 bases and 8 bases respectively, with 4 bases between them. The germline CDR1 and CDR2 sequences are MNHNS and SASEGT. The CDR3 coding sequence is TGTGCCAGCAGTGAAGCATCGGGCTACACCTTC. Its translation: CASSEASGYTF.

The CDR3 sequence is CASSPQGGPPNEQFF. The CDR3 DNA sequence: TGTGCCAGCAGCCCTCAGGGAGGGCCGCCGAATGAGCAGTTCTTC. This sequence joins TRBV9 and TRBJ2-1; 7 nucleotides agree with TRBD2. The CDR3 runs 15 residues. Trimming at V came to 4 bases and at J to 7 bases, leaving 11 bases not matched to a gene. Germline V CDR1 and CDR2: SGDLS, YYNGEE.

This clonotype was recorded a few times. The chain combines TRBV4-2 with TRBJ2-2; 12 bases match TRBD2. CDR1 LGHNA and CDR2 YNFKEQ come from the germline V gene. V was clipped by 4 bases and J by 6 bases; unmatched bases: 6. This CDR3 is built from 16 residues. The chain's CDR3 is CASSLRTSGEAGELFF. CDR3 coding DNA: TGTGCCAGCAGCCTGCGGACTAGCGGGGAGGCCGGGGAGCTGTTTTTT.

This clonotype was observed a few times. This chain links TRBV12-3 or TRBV12-4 with TRBJ2-5; TRBD2 matches 12 bases. This CDR3 comprises 16 residues. Trimming cost V 1 base and J 3 bases; bases outside gene matches: 3. The CDR3 spells CASSLGRTSGKETQYF. CDR3 nucleotide sequence: TGTGCCAGCAGTTTAGGAAGGACTAGCGGGAAAGAGACCCAGTACTTC.

This clonotype was observed at least ten times. The chain joins TRBV25-1 to TRBJ2-5, with no clear D. The V gene lost 0 bases and the J gene lost 5 bases, with 1 base spanning the gap. Per the germline V gene, CDR1 is MGHDK and CDR2 is SYGVNS. There are 11 residues in the CDR3. The CDR3 spells CASSEYETQYF. CDR3 in DNA: TGTGCCAGCAGTGAATATGAGACCCAGTACTTC.

This clonotype was picked up a small number of times. This chain uses TRBV20-1 with TRBJ1-1; D is uncertain. V lost 6 bases, J lost 0 bases, and 11 bases lay in between. Germline CDR1 and CDR2: DFQATT and SNEGSKA (reference sequence). The CDR3 has 13 residues. This CDR3 reads CSATRGVNTEAFF. CDR3 coding DNA: TGCAGTGCAACCCGTGGGGTGAACACTGAAGCTTTCTTT.

V gene TRBV6-5 combines with J gene TRBJ2-7, with D hard to call. The germline V gene encodes CDR1 MNHEY and CDR2 SVGAGI. Trimming removed 1 base at V and 1 base at J, with 8 bases between. The CDR3 has 14 residues. CDR3 residues: CASSYWVSSYEQYF. The DNA for the CDR3 is TGTGCCAGCAGTTACTGGGTCAGTTCCTACGAGCAGTACTTC.

This clonotype was counted only a few times. This sequence joins TRBV20-1 and TRBJ1-3; TRBD1 matches 7 bases. The CDR3 consists of 14 residues. The germline CDR1 and CDR2 sequences are DFQATT and SNEGSKA (reference sequence). Losses at the gene ends were 4 bases for V and 0 bases for J; bases not matched to a gene: 3. The CDR3 loop is CSAMDRHSGNTIYF. The CDR3, as DNA: TGCAGTGCTATGGACAGGCACTCTGGAAACACCATATATTTT.

The chain links TRBV18 to TRBJ2-7; D remains unclear. The CDR3 sequence is 14 residues long. V lost 4 bases and J lost 0, with 10 bases in between. In germline, CDR1 is KGHSH, CDR2 LQKENI. The CDR3 here is CASSLQESSYEQYF. CDR3 sequence (DNA): TGTGCCAGCTCACTGCAGGAGAGCTCCTACGAGCAGTACTTC.

This clonotype was observed a handful of times. The chain links TRBV13 to TRBJ2-5; possibly TRBD2 for D (6 bases). CDR1 and CDR2 (germline): PRHDT, FYEKMQ (reference sequence). The germline V and J ends were trimmed by 3 bases and 3 bases, with 14 bases remaining between them. The CDR3 has 15 residues. The CDR3 loop reads CASSFRRRGEETQYF. The DNA for the CDR3 is TGTGCCAGCAGCTTCCGAAGGCGGGGAGAAGAGACCCAGTACTTC.

The chain joins TRBV10-3 to TRBJ1-5; 8 bases are shared with TRBD1. Per the germline V gene, CDR1 is ENHRY and CDR2 is SYGVKD. This CDR3 spans 15 amino acids. V shed 0 bases and J 5 bases; nucleotides not matched to a gene: 3. The CDR3 sequence is CAISESGTGHQPQHF. The CDR3 region has the DNA TGTGCCATCAGTGAGTCGGGGACAGGCCATCAGCCCCAGCATTTT.